This T cell receptor (beta chain) was sequenced during a study of shared clonotypes between healthy human individuals. Broader study findings: Represented diversity (both genetic and exposure-history) was limited by the small number of donors.

V was trimmed by 0 bases and J by 7 bases, leaving 10 bases between them. Germline assignment: CDR1 GTSNPN and CDR2 SVGIG (reference sequence). This CDR3 contains 13 residues. Tens of thousands of T cell genomes, or around 180 ng DNA, went into the sorted-subset replicate PCRs. Produced via immunoSEQ multiplex PCR; TCRdb's table is partial and in-frame only. The data hold fewer than 400,000 clones, with approximately 74% observed a single time. About this clone itself: The antigen is unknown.

The J gene is TRBJ2-4, the V gene TRBV30; D unresolved. Sequencing was done on a sample of memory CD4+ T cells sorted from blood. As for subset: CD45RA-negative fraction. The TCR was taken from a man younger than 45 in good health. In nucleotides, the CDR3 is TGTGCCTGGAGTGTAAACTCGCGGAACATTCAGTACTTC. It yields the protein CAWSVNSRNIQYF.